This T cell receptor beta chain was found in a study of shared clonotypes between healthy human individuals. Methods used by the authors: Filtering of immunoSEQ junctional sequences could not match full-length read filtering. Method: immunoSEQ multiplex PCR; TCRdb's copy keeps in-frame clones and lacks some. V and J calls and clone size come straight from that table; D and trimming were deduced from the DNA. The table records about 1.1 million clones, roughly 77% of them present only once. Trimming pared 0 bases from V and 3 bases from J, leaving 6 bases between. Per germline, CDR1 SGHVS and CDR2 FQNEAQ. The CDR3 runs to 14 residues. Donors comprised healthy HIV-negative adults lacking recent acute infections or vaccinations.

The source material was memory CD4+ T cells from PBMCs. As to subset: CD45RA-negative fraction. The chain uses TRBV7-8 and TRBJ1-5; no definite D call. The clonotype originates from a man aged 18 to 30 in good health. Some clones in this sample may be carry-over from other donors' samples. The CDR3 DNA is TGTGCCAGCAGCTTAGCGCTGAACAATCAGCCCCAGCATTTT. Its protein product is CASSLALNNQPQHF.